This entry features one TCR beta chain sequence. The data belong to a study of blood T cell repertoires in COVID-19. Study overall: COVID-19 samples from acute and convalescent phases originated in the United States, Italy and Spain.

Using immunoSEQ multiplex PCR, the repertoire was profiled, and TCRdb retains in-frame clones only, with some absent. The sample holds 95,000 to 150,000 clones, more than 75% seen once. The CDR3 extends over 15 amino acids. Germline V gene sequence: CDR1 SGHTS, CDR2 YDEGEE. V was pared by 1 base and J by 8 bases, with 16 bases between. The chain is built from TRBV5-8 and TRBJ2-1, with D perhaps matching TRBD1 (8 bases). This TCR was recovered from a human donor in a cohort sampled during active COVID-19. Sequenced material: peripheral blood. The CDR3 reads CASSLPDREGDEQFF. The CDR3 DNA reads TGTGCCAGCAGCTTGCCGGACAGGGAGGGCGATGAGCAGTTCTTC.